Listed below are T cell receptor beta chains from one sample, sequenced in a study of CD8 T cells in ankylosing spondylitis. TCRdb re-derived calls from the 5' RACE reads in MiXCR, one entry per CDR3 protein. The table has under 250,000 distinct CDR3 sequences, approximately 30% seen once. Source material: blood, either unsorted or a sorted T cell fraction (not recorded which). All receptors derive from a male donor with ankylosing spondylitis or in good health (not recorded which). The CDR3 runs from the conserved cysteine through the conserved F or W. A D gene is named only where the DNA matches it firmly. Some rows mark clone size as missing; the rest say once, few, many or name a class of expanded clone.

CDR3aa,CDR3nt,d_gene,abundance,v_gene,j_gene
CASSEFGTAITGELFF,TGTGCCAGCAGTGAATTCGGGACAGCGATCACCGGGGAGCTGTTTTTT,TRBD1,few,TRBV25-1,TRBJ2-2
CSAEAGQGARNTIYF,TGCAGTGCAGAAGCCGGACAGGGAGCGAGAAACACCATATATTTT,TRBD1,NA,TRBV20-1,TRBJ1-3
CASGLRGVNTEAFF,TGTGCCAGCGGATTGAGGGGAGTGAACACTGAAGCTTTCTTT,NA,few,TRBV6-2/TRBV6-3,TRBJ1-1
CASSVVSQGATDTQYF,TGTGCCAGCAGCGTAGTAAGTCAGGGGGCGACAGATACGCAGTATTTT,TRBD1,NA,TRBV9,TRBJ2-3
CASSYSSGASYEQYF,TGTGCCAGCAGTTACTCTTCGGGGGCCTCCTACGAGCAGTACTTC,NA,NA,TRBV6-5,TRBJ2-7
CASSTNQDRAQYF,TGTGCCAGCAGTACAAACCAAGACAGGGCCCAGTACTTC,TRBD1,few,TRBV12-3/TRBV12-4,TRBJ2-5
CASSFTGSHEQYF,TGTGCCAGCAGCTTTACAGGGTCCCACGAGCAGTACTTC,NA,NA,TRBV7-2,TRBJ2-7
CASSLTAGKENEQYF,TGCGCCAGCAGCTTGACGGCAGGGAAAGAGAACGAGCAGTACTTC,NA,once,TRBV5-1,TRBJ2-7
CASRGAGGQSSDTQYF,TGTGCCAGCAGGGGAGCGGGGGGGCAATCATCCGATACGCAGTATTTT,TRBD2,NA,TRBV12-3/TRBV12-4,TRBJ2-3
CASSQGQGNNEQFF,TGTGCCAGCAGCCAAGGACAGGGAAACAATGAGCAGTTCTTC,TRBD1,few,TRBV7-9,TRBJ2-1
CSARQNTGELFF,TGCAGTGCTAGACAGAACACCGGGGAGCTGTTTTTT,NA,few,TRBV20-1,TRBJ2-2
CSVVLETQYF,TGCAGCGTGGTACTGGAGACCCAGTACTTC,NA,NA,TRBV29-1,TRBJ2-5
CASSYRWGGGQPQHF,TGTGCCAGCAGTTACCGGTGGGGGGGAGGTCAGCCCCAGCATTTT,NA,NA,TRBV6-5,TRBJ1-5
CASSFLAGVSYEQYF,TGTGCCAGCAGTTTCCTAGCGGGGGTCTCCTACGAGCAGTACTTC,TRBD2,few,TRBV28,TRBJ2-7
CSVGTGAYGYTF,TGCAGCGTCGGTACTGGGGCCTATGGCTACACCTTC,NA,few,TRBV29-1,TRBJ1-2
CSARPGTGGEETQYF,TGCAGTGCTAGACCGGGGACAGGGGGCGAGGAGACCCAGTACTTC,TRBD1,NA,TRBV20-1,TRBJ2-5
CASRPGTGLQETQYF,TGTGCCAGCAGGCCCGGGACAGGGCTTCAAGAGACCCAGTACTTC,TRBD1,NA,TRBV12-3/TRBV12-4,TRBJ2-5
CASSLHLAGGYNEQFF,TGTGCCAGCAGCTTGCATCTAGCGGGGGGCTACAATGAGCAGTTCTTC,TRBD2,few,TRBV7-3,TRBJ2-1
CSARGDVGSYGYTF,TGCAGTGCTAGGGGAGATGTGGGAAGCTATGGCTACACCTTC,NA,NA,TRBV20-1,TRBJ1-2
CSASDTLLPLDEQYF,TGCAGTGCTAGTGACACTCTTCTGCCACTCGACGAGCAGTACTTC,NA,NA,TRBV20-1,TRBJ2-7
CASSATHRYYEQYF,TGTGCCAGCAGTGCCACCCACAGGTACTACGAGCAGTACTTC,NA,once,TRBV12-3/TRBV12-4,TRBJ2-7
CASSYSEGYEQYF,TGTGCCAGCAGTTACTCAGAGGGCTACGAGCAGTACTTC,NA,NA,TRBV6-5,TRBJ2-7
CASRLSATNEKLFF,TGCGCCAGCAGGTTGAGTGCAACTAATGAAAAACTGTTTTTT,NA,few,TRBV5-1,TRBJ1-4
CATSRDLSLRGNTEAFF,TGTGCCACCAGCAGAGATCTCTCGCTACGGGGGAACACTGAAGCTTTCTTT,NA,NA,TRBV15,TRBJ1-1
CSARSRGTTQPF,TGCAGTGCTAGGTCACGAGGGACTACCCAACCCTTC,TRBD2,NA,TRBV20-1,TRBJ2-7
CASSHNVELLYGYTF,TGTGCCAGCAGCCACAACGTGGAGCTTCTATATGGCTACACCTTC,NA,few,TRBV12-3/TRBV12-4,TRBJ1-2
CASSYSGEVDDNSPLHF,TGTGCCAGCAGTTACTCGGGCGAGGTGGACGATAATTCACCCCTCCACTTT,NA,few,TRBV6-5,TRBJ1-6
CSARDLRLAFYEQYF,TGCAGTGCTAGAGATCTCCGCCTAGCCTTCTACGAGCAGTACTTC,NA,NA,TRBV20-1,TRBJ2-7